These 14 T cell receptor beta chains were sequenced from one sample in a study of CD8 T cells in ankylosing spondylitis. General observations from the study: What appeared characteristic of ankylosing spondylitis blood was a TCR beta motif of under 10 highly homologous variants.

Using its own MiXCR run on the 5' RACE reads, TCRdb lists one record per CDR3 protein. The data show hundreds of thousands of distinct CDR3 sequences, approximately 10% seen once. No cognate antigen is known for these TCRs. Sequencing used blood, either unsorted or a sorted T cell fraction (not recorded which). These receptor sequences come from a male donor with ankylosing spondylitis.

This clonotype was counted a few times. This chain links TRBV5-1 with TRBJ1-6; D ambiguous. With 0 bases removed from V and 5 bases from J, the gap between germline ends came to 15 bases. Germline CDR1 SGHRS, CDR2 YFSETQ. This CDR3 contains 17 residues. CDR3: CASSLEALRGNNSPLHF. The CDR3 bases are TGCGCCAGCAGCTTGGAAGCTCTCCGAGGAAATAATTCACCCCTCCACTTT.

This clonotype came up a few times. Here the CDR3 DNA reads TGTGCCAGCAGCGAAAGCTTAATGAACACTGAAGCTTTCTTT. It encodes CASSESLMNTEAFF. The chain combines TRBV7-9 with TRBJ1-1; no firm D call. V gave up 5 bases and J gave up 0 bases, with 10 bases separating them. The CDR3 sequence is 14 residues long. Germline V gives CDR1 SEHNR, CDR2 FQNEAQ (reference sequence).

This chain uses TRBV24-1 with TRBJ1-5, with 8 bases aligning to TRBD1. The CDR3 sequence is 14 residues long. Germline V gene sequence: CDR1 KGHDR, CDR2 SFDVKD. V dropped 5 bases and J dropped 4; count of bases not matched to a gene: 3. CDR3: CATSAGGYNQPQHF. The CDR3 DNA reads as TGTGCCACCAGTGCAGGGGGCTATAATCAGCCCCAGCATTTT.

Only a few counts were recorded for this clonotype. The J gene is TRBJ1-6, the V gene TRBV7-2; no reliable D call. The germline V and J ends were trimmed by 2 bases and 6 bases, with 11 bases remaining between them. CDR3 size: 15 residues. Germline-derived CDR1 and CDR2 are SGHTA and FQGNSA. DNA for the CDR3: TGTGCCAGCAGCTTAAGGGCTTGGAGTAATTCACCCCTCCACTTT. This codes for CASSLRAWSNSPLHF.

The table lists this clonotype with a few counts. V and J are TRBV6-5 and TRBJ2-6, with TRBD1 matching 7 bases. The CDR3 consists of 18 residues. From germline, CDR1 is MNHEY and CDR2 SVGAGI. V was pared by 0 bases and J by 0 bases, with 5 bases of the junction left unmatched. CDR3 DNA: TGTGCCAGCAGTTACTCTAGGGGACAGCTCTCTGGGGCCAACGTCCTGACTTTC. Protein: CASSYSRGQLSGANVLTF.

CDR3 coding DNA: TGTGCCAGCGACCGTGACCTATACACCGGGGAGCTGTTTTTT. Protein sequence: CASDRDLYTGELFF. The chain links TRBV11-2 to TRBJ2-2; no definite D call. CDR3 length: 14 amino acids. The germline V gene has CDR1 SGHAT and CDR2 FQNNGV. Trimming removed 8 bases at V and 3 bases at J, with 13 bases between.

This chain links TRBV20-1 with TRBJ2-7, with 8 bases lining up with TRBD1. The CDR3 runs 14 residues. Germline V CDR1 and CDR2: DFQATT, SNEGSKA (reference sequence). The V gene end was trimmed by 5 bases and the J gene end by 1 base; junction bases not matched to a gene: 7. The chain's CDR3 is CSAEGQDRSYEQYF. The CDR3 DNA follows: TGCAGTGCTGAGGGACAGGACCGTTCCTACGAGCAGTACTTC.

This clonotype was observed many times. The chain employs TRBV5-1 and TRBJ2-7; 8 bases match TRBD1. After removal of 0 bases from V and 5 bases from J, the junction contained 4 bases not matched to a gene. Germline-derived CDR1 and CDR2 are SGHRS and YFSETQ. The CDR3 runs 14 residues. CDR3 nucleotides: TGCGCCAGCAGCTTGGAACAGGGGGGTCACGAGCAGTACTTC. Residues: CASSLEQGGHEQYF. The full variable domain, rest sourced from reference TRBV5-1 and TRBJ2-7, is KAGVTQTPRYLIKTRGQQVTLSCSPISGHRSVSWYQQTPGQGLQFLFEYFSETQRNKGNFPGRFSGRQFSNSRSEMNVSTLELGDSALYLCASSLEQGGHEQYFGPGTRLTVT.

CDR3 DNA: TGCAGTGCCCTGGGACTGGGTAATGAAAAACTGTTTTTT. It codes for CSALGLGNEKLFF. This chain joins TRBV20-1 and TRBJ1-4; TRBD1 is a possible D gene (5 bases). The CDR3 totals 13 residues. V lost 6 bases and J lost 4, with 12 bases in between. CDR1 is DFQATT, CDR2 SNEGSKA, per germline (reference sequence).

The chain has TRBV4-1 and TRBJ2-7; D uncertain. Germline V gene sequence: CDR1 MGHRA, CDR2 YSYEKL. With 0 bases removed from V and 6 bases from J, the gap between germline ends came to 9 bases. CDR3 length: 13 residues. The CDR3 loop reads CASSQDFESEQYF. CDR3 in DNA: TGCGCCAGCAGCCAAGATTTTGAGAGCGAGCAGTACTTC.

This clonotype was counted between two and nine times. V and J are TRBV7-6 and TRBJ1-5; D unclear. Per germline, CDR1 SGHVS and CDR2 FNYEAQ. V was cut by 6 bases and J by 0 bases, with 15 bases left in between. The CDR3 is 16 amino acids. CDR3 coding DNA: TGTGCCAGCAGTTATGGCCCACCAAATAGCAATCAGCCCCAGCATTTT. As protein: CASSYGPPNSNQPQHF.

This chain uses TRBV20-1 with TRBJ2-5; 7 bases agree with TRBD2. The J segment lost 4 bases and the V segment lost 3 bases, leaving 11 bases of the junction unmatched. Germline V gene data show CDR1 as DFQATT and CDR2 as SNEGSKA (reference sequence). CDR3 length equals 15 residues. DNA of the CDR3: TGCAGTGCTAGGGACCCTAGCGGTAGGGGAGAGACCCAGTACTTC. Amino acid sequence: CSARDPSGRGETQYF.

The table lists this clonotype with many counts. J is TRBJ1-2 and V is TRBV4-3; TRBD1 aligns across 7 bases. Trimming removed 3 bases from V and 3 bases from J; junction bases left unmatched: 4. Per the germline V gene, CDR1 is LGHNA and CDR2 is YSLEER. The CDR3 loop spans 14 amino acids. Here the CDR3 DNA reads TGCGCCAGCAGCCAGCGACAGGGTGACTATGGCTACACCTTC. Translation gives CASSQRQGDYGYTF.

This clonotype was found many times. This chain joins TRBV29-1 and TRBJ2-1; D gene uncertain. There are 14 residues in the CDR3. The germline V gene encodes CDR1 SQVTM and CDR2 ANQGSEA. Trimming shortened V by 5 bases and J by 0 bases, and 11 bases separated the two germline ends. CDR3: CSVLSASSYNEQFF. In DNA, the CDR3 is TGCAGCGTTTTGTCCGCTAGCTCCTACAATGAGCAGTTCTTC.